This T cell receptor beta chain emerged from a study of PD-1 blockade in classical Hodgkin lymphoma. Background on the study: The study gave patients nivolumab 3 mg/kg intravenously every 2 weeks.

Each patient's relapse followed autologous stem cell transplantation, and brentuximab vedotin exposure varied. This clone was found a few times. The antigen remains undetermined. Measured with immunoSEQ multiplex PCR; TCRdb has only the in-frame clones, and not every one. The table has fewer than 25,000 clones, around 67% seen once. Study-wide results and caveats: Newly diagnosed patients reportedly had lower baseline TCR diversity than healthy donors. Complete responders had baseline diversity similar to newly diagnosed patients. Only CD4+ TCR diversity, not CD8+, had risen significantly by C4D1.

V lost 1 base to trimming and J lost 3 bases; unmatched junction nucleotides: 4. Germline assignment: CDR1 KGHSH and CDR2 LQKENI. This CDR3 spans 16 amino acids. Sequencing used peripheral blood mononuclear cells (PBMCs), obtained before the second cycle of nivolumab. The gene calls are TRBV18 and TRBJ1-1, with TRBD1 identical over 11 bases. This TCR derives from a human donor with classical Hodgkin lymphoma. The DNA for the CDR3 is TGTGCCAGCTCACCACGGACAGGGGGCCGGGACACTGAAGCTTTCTTT. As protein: CASSPRTGGRDTEAFF.